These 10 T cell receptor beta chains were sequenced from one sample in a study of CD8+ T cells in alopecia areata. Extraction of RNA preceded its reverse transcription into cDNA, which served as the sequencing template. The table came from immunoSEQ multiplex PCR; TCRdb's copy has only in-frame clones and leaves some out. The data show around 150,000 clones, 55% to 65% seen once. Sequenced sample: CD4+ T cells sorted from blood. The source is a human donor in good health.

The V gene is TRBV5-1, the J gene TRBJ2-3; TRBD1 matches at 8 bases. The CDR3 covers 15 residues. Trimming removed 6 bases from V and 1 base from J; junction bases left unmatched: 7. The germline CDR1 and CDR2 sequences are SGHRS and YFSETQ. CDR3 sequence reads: CASNSGGTRTDTQYF. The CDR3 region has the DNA TGCGCCAGCAACTCAGGGGGCACCCGCACAGATACGCAGTATTTT.

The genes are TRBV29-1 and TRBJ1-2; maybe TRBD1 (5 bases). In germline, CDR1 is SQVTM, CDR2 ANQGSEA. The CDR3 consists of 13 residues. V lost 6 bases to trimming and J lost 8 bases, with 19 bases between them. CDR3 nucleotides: TGCAGCGTGTGGGGGAGCGCCCTATCGGGCTACACCTTC. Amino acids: CSVWGSALSGYTF.

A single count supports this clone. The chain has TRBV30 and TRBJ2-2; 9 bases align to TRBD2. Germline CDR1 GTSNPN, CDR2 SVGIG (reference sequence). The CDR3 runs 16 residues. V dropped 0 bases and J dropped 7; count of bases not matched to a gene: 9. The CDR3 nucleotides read TGTGCCTGGAGTGTGGCGGGAGGGCGTCGGGGCGGGGAGCTGTTTTTT. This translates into CAWSVAGGRRGGELFF.

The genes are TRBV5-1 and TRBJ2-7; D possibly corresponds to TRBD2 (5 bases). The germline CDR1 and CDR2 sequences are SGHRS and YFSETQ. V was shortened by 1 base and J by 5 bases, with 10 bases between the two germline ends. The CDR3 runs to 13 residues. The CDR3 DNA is TGCGCCAGCAGCTTGCTTGGGAGCCACGAGCAGTACTTC. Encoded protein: CASSLLGSHEQYF.

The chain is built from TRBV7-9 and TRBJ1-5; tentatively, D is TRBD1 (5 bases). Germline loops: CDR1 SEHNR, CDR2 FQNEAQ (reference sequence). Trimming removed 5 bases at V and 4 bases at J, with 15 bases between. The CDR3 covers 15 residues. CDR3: CASSLGLFGNQPQHF. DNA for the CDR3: TGTGCCAGCAGCCTGGGACTCTTCGGGAATCAGCCCCAGCATTTT.

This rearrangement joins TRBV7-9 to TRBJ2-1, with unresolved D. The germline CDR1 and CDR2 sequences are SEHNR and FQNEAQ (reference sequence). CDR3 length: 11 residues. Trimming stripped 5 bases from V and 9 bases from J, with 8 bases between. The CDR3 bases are TGTGCCAGCAGCCCCCTTGGTGAGCAGTTCTTC. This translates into CASSPLGEQFF.

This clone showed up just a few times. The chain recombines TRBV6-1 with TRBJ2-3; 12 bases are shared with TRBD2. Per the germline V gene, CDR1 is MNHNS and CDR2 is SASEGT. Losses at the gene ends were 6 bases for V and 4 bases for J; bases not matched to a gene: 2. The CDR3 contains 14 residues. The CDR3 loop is CASRTSGSADTQYF. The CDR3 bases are TGTGCCAGCAGGACTAGCGGGAGTGCAGATACGCAGTATTTT.

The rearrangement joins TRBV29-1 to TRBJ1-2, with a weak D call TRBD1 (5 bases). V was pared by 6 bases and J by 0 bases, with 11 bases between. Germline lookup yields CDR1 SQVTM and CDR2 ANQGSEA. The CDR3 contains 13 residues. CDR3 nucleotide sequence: TGCAGCGTCACGGGACTGCCTAACTATGGCTACACCTTC. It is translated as CSVTGLPNYGYTF.

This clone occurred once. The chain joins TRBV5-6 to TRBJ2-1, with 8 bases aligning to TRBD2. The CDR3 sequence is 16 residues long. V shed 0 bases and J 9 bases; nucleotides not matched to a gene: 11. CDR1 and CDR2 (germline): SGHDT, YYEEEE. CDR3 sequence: CASSLVGTRRWGEQFF. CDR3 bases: TGTGCCAGCAGCTTGGTGGGGACTAGGCGCTGGGGTGAGCAGTTCTTC.

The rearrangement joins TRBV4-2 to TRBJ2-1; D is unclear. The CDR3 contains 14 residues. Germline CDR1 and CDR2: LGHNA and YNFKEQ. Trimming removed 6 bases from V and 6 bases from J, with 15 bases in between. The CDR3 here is CASSRHRLSNEQFF. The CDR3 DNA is TGTGCCAGCAGTCGCCACCGACTGAGCAATGAGCAGTTCTTC.